Listed below are T cell receptor delta chains from one sample, sequenced in a study of gamma-delta chains in newborns, infants, children. TCRdb reran clone calling via CATT on the reads. The sample yields some 3,600 delta-chain clones, 44% seen once. The specimen was blood, collected at week 6. These receptors all stem from a child who was a newborn, infant or young child, either healthy, febrile or measles-vaccinated (not recorded which). CDR3s include the opening cysteine and the closing phenylalanine or tryptophan. A D gene is named only where the DNA matches it firmly. Not every row has a clone size; where given, it reads once, few, many or a size class.

clone size	V gene	D gene	J gene	CDR3 length	CDR3 DNA	CDR3 protein
-	TRDV1	TRDD3	TRDJ1	18	TGTGCTCTTGGGGAACGAGCAACCTGGGGGATACCCGGGGGTAAACTCATCTTT	CALGERATWGIPGGKLIF
medium-sized	TRAV29/DV5	-	TRDJ1	21	TGTGCAGCAAGCCCGAATCCTTCCTTAAGTAGACTGGGCCAACACACCGATAAACTCATCTTT	CAASPNPSLSRLGQHTDKLIF
-	TRDV1	-	TRDJ1	20	TGTGCTCTTGGGGAAAAGGGTAGGGGGAGCAACCCGAGGACGATCGATAAACTCATCTTT	CALGEKGRGSNPRTIDKLIF
-	TRDV3	TRDD3	TRDJ1	12	TGTGCCTTTAGCTGTACTGGGGGTAAACTCATCTTT	CAFSCTGGKLIF
few	TRDV1	-	TRDJ1	13	TGTGCTCTTGACCGGGATAACACCGATAAACTCATCTTT	CALDRDNTDKLIF
-	TRDV1	TRDD3	TRDJ1	19	TGTGCTCTTGGGGAACGGGTCCCCCTACTGGGGGATACCACCGATAAACTCATCTTT	CALGERVPLLGDTTDKLIF
-	TRDV2	TRDD3	TRDJ3	21	TGTGCCTGTGACACCGTCTCGGTACTGGGGGTCCCCTCCTGGGACACCCGACAGATGTTTTTC	CACDTVSVLGVPSWDTRQMFF
-	TRDV1	TRDD3	TRDJ1	25	TGTGCTCTTGGGGAACTGGCGTTCCTTCCTCCTACTACTGGGGGATACCTAACGTACACCGATAAACTCATCTTT	CALGELAFLPPTTGGYLTYTDKLIF
-	TRDV1	-	TRDJ1	17	TGTGCTCTTGGGGGACTTGTCCGATACCCTAACACCGATAAACTCATCTTT	CALGGLVRYPNTDKLIF
medium-sized	TRDV2	TRDD3	TRDJ3	17	TGTGCCTGTGACAGTACTGGGGGATACTGGGACACCCGACAGATGTTTTTC	CACDSTGGYWDTRQMFF